A selection of T cell receptor beta chains follows, all from one sample in a study of technical replicates of blood from a few donors. The assay was immunoSEQ multiplex PCR, and TCRdb's table has in-frame clones only and misses some. The sample lists approximately 82,000 clones; under 95% were seen once. Sequencing used T cells isolated from PBMCs. The receptors originated from a human donor in good health. CDR3s include the opening cysteine and the closing phenylalanine or tryptophan. D genes are given only for firm matches. Some rows have no size entry. The others give once, few or many, or a class for an expanded clone.

v_gene	d_gene	j_gene	abundance	CDR3aa	CDR3nt
TRBV19	TRBD1	TRBJ2-3	NA	CASSAWDRDTDTQYF	TGTGCCAGTAGTGCCTGGGACAGGGACACAGATACGCAGTATTTT
TRBV5-1	TRBD2	TRBJ2-7	NA	CASSSAPLADEQYF	TGCGCCAGCAGCTCAGCTCCACTAGCGGACGAGCAGTACTTC
TRBV5-6	TRBD2	TRBJ2-1	NA	CASSFSLAGYNEQFF	TGTGCCAGCAGCTTCAGTTTAGCGGGATACAATGAGCAGTTCTTC
TRBV10-2	NA	TRBJ1-4	NA	CASSGGEKLFF	TGCGCCAGCAGTGGAGGAGAAAAACTGTTTTTT
TRBV10-3	TRBD2	TRBJ2-1	NA	CAISEGGSGGRNEQFF	TGTGCCATCAGTGAGGGGGGTAGCGGGGGTAGGAATGAGCAGTTCTTC
TRBV19	TRBD1	TRBJ1-5	NA	CASSQTGGWGQPQHF	TGTGCCAGTAGTCAGACAGGGGGTTGGGGTCAGCCCCAGCATTTT
TRBV10-3	TRBD1	TRBJ2-5	NA	CAISEFSQGVRETQYF	TGTGCCATCAGTGAGTTTTCACAGGGGGTCAGGGAGACCCAGTACTTC
TRBV9	TRBD1	TRBJ1-6	NA	CASSARQGTNSPLHF	TGTGCCAGCAGCGCCCGACAGGGTACTAATTCACCCCTCCACTTT
TRBV5-1	NA	TRBJ2-5	NA	CASSLGEIGTQYF	TGCGCCAGCAGCTTGGGGGAGATTGGGACCCAGTACTTC
TRBV2	NA	TRBJ1-2	NA	CASRRDTDYGYTF	TGTGCCAGCAGAAGAGACACGGACTATGGCTACACCTTC
TRBV4-2	TRBD1	TRBJ2-7	NA	CASSQDGQGSSYEQYF	TGTGCCAGCAGCCAAGACGGACAGGGGAGCTCCTACGAGCAGTACTTC
TRBV7-9	TRBD2	TRBJ2-2	NA	CASSPSGLAGGNTGELFF	TGTGCCAGCAGCCCGTCCGGACTAGCGGGGGGTAACACCGGGGAGCTGTTTTTT
TRBV7-8	TRBD2	TRBJ2-5	NA	CASSHPGLEETQYF	TGTGCCAGCAGCCACCCGGGACTAGAAGAGACCCAGTACTTC
TRBV5-6	NA	TRBJ1-6	NA	CASSLTDNYNSPLHF	TGTGCCAGCAGCTTAACGGACAACTATAATTCACCCCTCCACTTT
TRBV6-1	NA	TRBJ1-2	NA	CASRSDYGYTF	TGTGCCAGCAGATCCGACTATGGCTACACCTTC
TRBV7-2	NA	TRBJ2-2	NA	CASSYRRSGELFF	TGTGCCAGCAGCTATCGTAGATCCGGGGAGCTGTTTTTT
TRBV14	NA	TRBJ2-1	NA	CASSQAFEKQFF	TGTGCCAGCAGCCAAGCGTTCGAGAAGCAGTTCTTC
TRBV19	TRBD1	TRBJ1-1	few	CAIGTGNTEAFF	TGTGCCATAGGGACAGGGAACACTGAAGCTTTCTTT
TRBV5-1	TRBD1	TRBJ1-5	few	CASSLGGTGKQPQHF	TGCGCCAGCAGCTTGGGTGGGACAGGGAAGCAGCCCCAGCATTTT
TRBV10-3	NA	TRBJ2-1	NA	CAISEPYPGDEQFF	TGTGCCATCAGTGAGCCCTATCCGGGGGATGAGCAGTTCTTC
TRBV28	TRBD1	TRBJ2-7	NA	CASANSGQGLDEQYF	TGTGCCAGTGCTAATTCGGGACAGGGCCTTGACGAGCAGTACTTC
TRBV28	TRBD1	TRBJ1-5	NA	CASTITGGSNQPQHF	TGTGCCAGCACCATAACAGGGGGAAGCAATCAGCCCCAGCATTTT
TRBV19	NA	TRBJ2-7	NA	CASSMGSGSYEQYF	TGTGCCAGTAGTATGGGTAGCGGCTCCTACGAGCAGTACTTC
TRBV15	NA	TRBJ2-1	NA	CATSRILAAKANEQFF	TGTGCCACCAGTAGAATACTAGCAGCTAAAGCCAATGAGCAGTTCTTC
TRBV4-1	NA	TRBJ1-2	NA	CASSLDLRTMLGYTF	TGCGCCAGCAGCTTAGACCTGAGGACTATGCTTGGCTACACCTTC
TRBV28	NA	TRBJ1-5	NA	CASSFMVVSVHQPQHF	TGTGCCAGCAGTTTTATGGTGGTTTCGGTGCATCAGCCCCAGCATTTT
TRBV18	NA	TRBJ1-3	NA	CASSPRGRNTIYF	TGTGCCAGCTCACCTAGAGGGAGAAACACCATATATTTT
TRBV28	TRBD1	TRBJ1-2	NA	CASSYRTGGNYGYTF	TGTGCCAGCAGTTACCGGACAGGGGGAAACTATGGCTACACCTTC
TRBV5-1	TRBD2	TRBJ2-2	NA	CASSWGLAGVQDTGELFF	TGCGCCAGCAGCTGGGGACTAGCGGGAGTACAGGACACCGGGGAGCTGTTTTTT
TRBV6-1	NA	TRBJ2-2	NA	CASREGAGGPGELFF	TGTGCCAGCAGGGAAGGGGCCGGGGGGCCCGGGGAGCTGTTTTTT
TRBV10-3	NA	TRBJ2-1	NA	CAISEGGGVYNEQFF	TGTGCCATCAGTGAAGGGGGAGGGGTCTACAATGAGCAGTTCTTC
TRBV5-1	NA	TRBJ1-1	NA	CASSSLSMNTEAFF	TGCGCCAGCAGCTCCCTTAGTATGAACACTGAAGCTTTCTTT
TRBV30	TRBD2	TRBJ2-2	once	CGGTSGGLTGELFF	TGTGGTGGGACTAGCGGGGGTCTCACCGGGGAGCTGTTTTTT
TRBV11-2	TRBD1	TRBJ2-6	NA	CASSFFARQGNSGANVLTF	TGTGCCAGCAGCTTCTTCGCGAGACAGGGCAATTCTGGGGCCAACGTCCTGACTTTC
TRBV19	NA	TRBJ1-1	NA	CASSLSITIEAFF	TGTGCCAGTAGTCTATCCATTACGATTGAAGCTTTCTTT
TRBV19	NA	TRBJ2-1	once	CASSIYRGGNEQFF	TGTGCCAGTAGTATTTACAGGGGAGGCAATGAGCAGTTCTTC
TRBV28	NA	TRBJ2-7	NA	CASSLRREQYF	TGTGCCAGCAGCCTCCGGCGGGAGCAGTACTTC
TRBV2	NA	TRBJ1-1	NA	CASRAETNTEAFF	TGTGCCAGCAGGGCAGAAACGAACACTGAAGCTTTCTTT
TRBV10-2	NA	TRBJ2-6	NA	CASSLGEGVYNVLTF	TGCGCCAGCAGCCTTGGAGAGGGGGTATACAACGTCCTGACTTTC
TRBV19	TRBD2	TRBJ2-7	once	CASSPRLAGDYEQYF	TGTGCCAGTAGTCCCCGACTAGCGGGAGACTACGAGCAGTACTTC
TRBV29-1	NA	TRBJ2-1	NA	CSVATLVGGNEQFF	TGCAGCGTGGCGACTTTGGTAGGGGGCAATGAGCAGTTCTTC
TRBV27	TRBD1	TRBJ2-7	NA	CASSSSGTGYEQYF	TGTGCCAGCAGTAGCTCCGGGACAGGCTACGAGCAGTACTTC
TRBV6-1	NA	TRBJ2-3	NA	CASSEGLAAIRDTQYF	TGTGCCAGCAGTGAAGGATTAGCGGCGATCCGAGATACGCAGTATTTT
TRBV2	NA	TRBJ2-5	NA	CASNLFETQYF	TGTGCCAGTAACCTATTTGAGACCCAGTACTTC
TRBV9	NA	TRBJ2-5	NA	CASSVGTHQETQYF	TGTGCCAGCAGCGTAGGGACACATCAAGAGACCCAGTACTTC
TRBV6-5	NA	TRBJ1-6	few	CASSYSSGNSPLHF	TGTGCCAGCAGTTACTCGAGCGGCAATTCACCCCTCCACTTT
TRBV5-1	NA	TRBJ1-2	NA	CASSLESPSPYGYTF	TGCGCCAGCAGCTTGGAATCCCCAAGCCCCTATGGCTACACCTTC
TRBV19	NA	TRBJ1-5	NA	CASSRPFYSNQPQHF	TGTGCCAGTAGTCGCCCGTTCTATAGCAATCAGCCCCAGCATTTT
TRBV4-2	TRBD2	TRBJ2-5	NA	CASSQGAGENQETQYF	TGTGCCAGCAGCCAAGGAGCGGGGGAAAACCAAGAGACCCAGTACTTC
TRBV29-1	TRBD1	TRBJ1-2	NA	CSVTRGTGGTNGYTF	TGCAGCGTTACGAGAGGGACAGGGGGCACGAATGGCTACACCTTC
TRBV6-6	NA	TRBJ2-7	NA	CASSYSNGGIMGEQYF	TGTGCCAGCAGTTACTCCAATGGAGGAATTATGGGCGAGCAGTACTTC
TRBV5-5	NA	TRBJ2-1	NA	CASSLDVAYNEQFF	TGTGCCAGCAGCTTGGATGTAGCTTACAATGAGCAGTTCTTC
TRBV25-1	TRBD2	TRBJ2-1	NA	CASSDRKRGSSYNEQFF	TGTGCCAGCAGTGATCGAAAGCGGGGGAGCTCCTACAATGAGCAGTTCTTC
TRBV19	NA	TRBJ2-7	few	CASRMRDRGYEQYF	TGTGCCAGTAGAATGCGGGACAGAGGCTACGAGCAGTACTTC
TRBV5-4	TRBD2	TRBJ2-1	NA	CASSPISGGAYNEQFF	TGTGCCAGCAGCCCTATTAGCGGGGGGGCCTACAATGAGCAGTTCTTC
TRBV9	NA	TRBJ2-7	NA	CASSLLSERAPYEQYF	TGTGCCAGCAGCCTCCTTTCGGAGCGGGCCCCCTACGAGCAGTACTTC
TRBV5-6	TRBD2	TRBJ2-5	NA	CASSYLAGEETQYF	TGTGCCAGCAGCTACCTAGCGGGAGAAGAGACCCAGTACTTC